These 11 T cell receptor beta chains came from one sample sequenced in a study of blood T cells in healthy people across ages. A second roughly 6 to 11 cycle PCR used barcoded and J-beta primers. Using its own MiXCR run on the 5' RACE reads, TCRdb lists one record per CDR3 protein. The data contain some 900,000 distinct CDR3 sequences, approximately 49% of them singletons. The sample was blood. The source is a man aged 30 to 45 in good health.

This chain connects TRBV6-6 to TRBJ2-1, with 13 bases matching TRBD2. V was pared by 6 bases and J by 6 bases, with 8 bases of the junction left unmatched. Germline CDR1 MNHNY, CDR2 SVGAGI (reference sequence). The CDR3 is made up of 16 amino acids. CDR3 nucleotide sequence: TGTGCCAGCAGCAACTCCGGGACTAGCGGGACCAATGAGCAGTTCTTC. Translation: CASSNSGTSGTNEQFF.

The chain is built from TRBV12-5 and TRBJ1-2; the match to TRBD1 covers 9 bases. Germline CDR1 is LGHNT and CDR2 is FRNRAP. The CDR3 sequence is 17 residues long. V gave up 3 bases and J gave up 6 bases; unmatched junction bases: 14. CDR3 sequence reads: CASGFSGGTGSDNGYTF. The CDR3 DNA reads TGTGCTAGTGGTTTCTCTGGGGGGACAGGGTCGGACAATGGCTACACCTTC.

The table lists this clonotype with a count of one. J is TRBJ2-7 and V is TRBV10-3, with 7 bases that match TRBD1. The tail of the sequence fits TRBJ2-5 better, so the J call may be wrong. The CDR3 sequence is 16 residues long. The V gene's germline CDR1 is ENHRY and CDR2 SYGVKD. The CDR3 region has the DNA TGTGCCATCAGTGTCGGCCGACAGGGTTTCTTTGAGACCCAGTACTTC. Translation: CAISVGRQGFFETQYF.

The chain has TRBV29-1 and TRBJ2-4; D ambiguous. The V gene's germline CDR1 is SQVTM and CDR2 ANQGSEA. Trimming took off 2 bases at V and 0 bases at J, with 5 bases between the two ends. The CDR3 totals 13 residues. The CDR3 loop reads CSVERIAKNIQYF. The CDR3 coding sequence is TGCAGCGTTGAACGGATAGCCAAAAACATTCAGTACTTC. Looking up the rest from reference TRBV29-1 and TRBJ2-4 gives the full variable domain: SAVISQKPSRDICQRGTSLTIQCQVDSQVTMMFWYRQQPGQSLTLIATANQGSEATYESGFVIDKFPISRPNLTFSTLTVSNMSPEDSSIYLCSVERIAKNIQYFGAGTRLSVL.

The chain uses TRBV19 and TRBJ2-7, with D perhaps given as TRBD1 or TRBD2 (7 bases each). Trimming pared 0 bases from V and 10 bases from J, leaving 22 bases between. CDR1 LNHDA and CDR2 SQIVND come from the germline V gene (reference sequence). The CDR3 has 16 residues. The CDR3 nucleotides read TGTGCCAGTAGTATAGACCGACAGGGACAACGGGAGGCCCAGTACTTC. It encodes CASSIDRQGQREAQYF.

There are a few counts of this clonotype. The V call is TRBV5-1, the J call TRBJ1-4; a possible D gene is TRBD1 (5 bases). The germline gives CDR1 SGHRS, CDR2 YFSETQ. V lost 1 base and J 1 base, leaving 14 bases between the germline ends. This CDR3 is 17 amino acids long. The DNA of the CDR3 is TGCGCCAGCAGCTTGTGGCAGGGTGGTGGAACTAATGAAAAACTGTTTTTT. Encoded protein: CASSLWQGGGTNEKLFF.

The chain uses TRBV3-1 and TRBJ2-7; TRBD1 or TRBD2 may be the D gene (5 bases each). V lost 4 bases, J lost 6 bases, and 10 bases lay in between. Germline V gene sequence: CDR1 LGHDT, CDR2 YNNKEL (reference sequence). This CDR3 comprises 12 residues. CDR3 coding DNA: TGTGCCAGCAGCCGGGACGGGCTCGAGCAGTACTTC. Translated, it gives CASSRDGLEQYF.

The chain combines TRBV5-6 with TRBJ1-2; possible D gene TRBD1, 5 bases. CDR3 size: 13 residues. The germline V gene has CDR1 SGHDT and CDR2 YYEEEE. V was clipped by 6 bases and J by 4 bases, with 13 bases between them. The CDR3 DNA sequence: TGTGCCAGCACCAACCTCGGGACCTATGGCTACACCTTC. Translated: CASTNLGTYGYTF.

This clonotype has a handful of counts. The chain combines TRBV25-1 with TRBJ2-5; D unclear. The CDR3 has 12 residues. Trimming removed 5 bases at V and 5 bases at J, with 9 bases between. Germline values: CDR1 MGHDK, CDR2 SYGVNS. Here the CDR3 DNA reads TGTGCCAGCAGTTCCATTACGGAGACCCAGTACTTC. Protein sequence: CASSSITETQYF.

This clonotype was recorded once. V gene TRBV7-9 combines with J gene TRBJ1-1; D may be TRBD1 (5 bases). Germline-derived CDR1 and CDR2 are SEHNR and FQNEAQ (reference sequence). This CDR3 is built from 14 residues. V was trimmed by 2 bases and J by 4 bases, leaving 11 bases between them. The CDR3 DNA is TGTGCCAGCAGCTTACCAGGCGGGGCCACTGAAGCTTTCTTT. Protein: CASSLPGGATEAFF.

The chain is built from TRBV7-2 and TRBJ2-1; D uncertain. The CDR3 runs to 13 residues. Germline V lookup: CDR1 SGHTA, CDR2 FQGNSA. V lost 3 bases and J lost 5, with 8 bases in between. The CDR3 reads CASSFISNNEQFF. The CDR3 DNA follows: TGTGCCAGCAGCTTTATCTCTAACAATGAGCAGTTCTTC. The full variable domain, completed using reference TRBV7-2 and TRBJ2-1, is GAGVSQSPSNKVTEKGKDVELRCDPISGHTALYWYRQSLGQGLEFLIYFQGNSAPDKSGLPSDRFSAERTGGSVSTLTIQRTQQEDSAVYLCASSFISNNEQFFGPGTRLTVL.